Presented here are 21 T cell receptor beta chains from one specimen sequenced in a study of prognosis after radiotherapy for stage I lung cancer. Amplification of the TCR beta CDR3 (from genomic DNA) was done by two-round multiplex PCR. For every TRBV and TRBJ gene, a specific primer was used in first-round PCR. MiXCR, applied by TCRdb to the multiplex PCR reads, yields one record per CDR3 protein. The sample holds about 51,000 distinct CDR3 sequences, under 45% seen once. The sequencing used PBMCs, collected before or after stereotactic body radiation therapy (not recorded which). The receptor set was obtained from a donor of 50 years or more with non-small cell lung cancer.

This rearrangement joins TRBV6-1 to TRBJ2-7; a possible D gene is TRBD1 (5 bases). Germline V gives CDR1 MNHNS, CDR2 SASEGT. The CDR3 is 15 residues long. Trimming removed 1 base at V and 1 base at J, with 11 bases between. CDR3 loop: CASSEGQGQSYEQYF. The CDR3 DNA is TGTGCCAGCAGTGAAGGCCAGGGTCAGTCCTACGAGCAGTACTTC.

This sequence joins TRBV6-4 and TRBJ1-1; perhaps TRBD1 as D (5 bases). The CDR3 has 14 residues. The V gene lost 0 bases and the J gene lost 8 bases, with 13 bases spanning the gap. Per germline, CDR1 MRHNA and CDR2 SNTAGT. This CDR3 reads CASSDSSRGTEAFF. The CDR3 nucleotides are TGTGCCAGCAGTGACTCGAGTCGGGGGACCGAAGCTTTCTTT.

Comment on this clonotype: An end of the junction does not agree with germline; a read error may underlie this. V is TRBV6-5 and J is TRBJ2-7; a weak D match, TRBD1 (7 bases). This CDR3 has 21 residues. Germline-derived CDR1 and CDR2 are MNHEY and SVGAGI. The CDR3 coding sequence is TGTGCCAGCATTTACCTCTCACCGGAGGGCAGGGGGAGTAGAAAAGGGTCCGAGCAGTACTTC. Residues: CASIYLSPEGRGSRKGSEQYF.

This chain uses TRBV11-2 with TRBJ2-7; TRBD1 is a possible D gene (6 bases). Between the trimmed V and J ends, which lost 5 bases and 4 bases, there was a span of 12 bases. The CDR3 extends over 13 amino acids. Germline V gives CDR1 SGHAT, CDR2 FQNNGV. The CDR3: CASSLTQGYEQYF. The CDR3 coding sequence is TGTGCCAGCAGCCTTACACAGGGTTACGAGCAGTACTTC.

This clonotype was seen many times. This chain joins TRBV19 and TRBJ2-7, with D possibly matching TRBD1 (6 bases). Germline V gene data show CDR1 as LNHDA and CDR2 as SQIVND (reference sequence). The CDR3 loop spans 15 amino acids. V dropped 6 bases and J dropped 4 bases, with 19 bases sitting between them. The CDR3: CASRVQGTLAYEQYF. The CDR3 coding sequence is TGTGCCAGTAGGGTCCAAGGGACACTTGCTTACGAGCAGTACTTC.

The table lists this clonotype with many counts. J is TRBJ1-2 and V is TRBV20-1; D possibly corresponds to TRBD1 (6 bases). Trimming removed 3 bases at V and 2 bases at J, with 10 bases between. Germline loops: CDR1 DFQATT, CDR2 SNEGSKA (reference sequence). CDR3 size: 13 residues. The CDR3 here is CSARYQGNYGYTF. As DNA, the CDR3 is TGCAGTGCTAGGTATCAGGGGAACTATGGCTACACCTTC.

This clonotype has ten or more counts. The CDR3 loop reads CASSPIQLNYGYTF. In DNA, the CDR3 is TGTGCCAGCAGTCCAATACAGCTAAACTATGGCTACACCTTC. J is TRBJ1-2 and V is TRBV12-3 or TRBV12-4; no firm D call. V lost 5 bases, J lost 2 bases, and 12 bases lay in between. The CDR3 has 14 residues.

As to this clonotype: A much larger clone is a single base away; this may be a read error. The rearrangement links TRBV15 to TRBJ1-2; D ambiguous. The V gene lost 2 bases and the J gene lost 8 bases, with 9 bases spanning the gap. Germline values: CDR1 LNHNV, CDR2 YYDKDF (reference sequence). CDR3 length equals 12 residues. CDR3 protein: CATSRYLGGYTF. In nucleotides, the CDR3 is TGTGCCACCAGCAGATATCTGGGAGGCTACACCTTC.

This clonotype has a single count. This likely stems from a read error, as it lies one base from a far larger clone. The V and J genes are TRBV7-8 and TRBJ2-7, with TRBD1 identical over 10 bases. The length of the CDR3 is 20 residues. CDR1 and CDR2 (germline): SGHVS, FQNEAQ. The trim removed 4 bases at V and 4 bases at J, leaving 22 bases unmatched. Here the CDR3 DNA reads TGTGCCAGCAGCTACTTCCCGTCAAAGGTGGTGGACAGGGGGATGTACGAGCAGTACTTC. It specifies CASSYFPSKVVDRGMYEQYF.

Concerning this clonotype itself: This sequence is one base from a far larger clone and is likely a read error. The V and J genes are TRBV6-9 and TRBJ1-2, with 9 bases that match TRBD1. Germline V gene data show CDR1 as MNHGY and CDR2 as SVAAGI. The CDR3 is 13 amino acids. The trim removed 4 bases at V and 5 bases at J, leaving 2 bases unmatched. This chain's CDR3 is CASSFGQGYGYTF. The CDR3, as DNA: TGTGCCAGCAGTTTTGGACAGGGGTATGGCTACACCTTC.

This clonotype was observed at least ten times. The rearrangement joins TRBV6-1 to TRBJ2-3, with D perhaps being TRBD1 or TRBD2 (5 bases each). Trimming shortened V by 0 bases and J by 1 base, and 5 bases separated the two germline ends. The CDR3 length is 14 residues. Germline assignment: CDR1 MNHNS and CDR2 SASEGT. The CDR3 DNA is TGTGCCAGCAGTGAAGCGGGACGCACAGATACGCAGTATTTT. This gives the protein CASSEAGRTDTQYF.

This clonotype has a single count. The chain links TRBV5-1 to TRBJ2-7; D call uncertain. Trimming removed 2 bases from V and 3 bases from J, with 9 bases in between. The CDR3 has 13 amino acids. CDR1 is SGHRS and CDR2 is YFSETQ in the germline V gene. CDR3 residues: CASSFVVSYEQYF. In nucleotides, the CDR3 is TGCGCCAGCAGCTTCGTGGTAAGCTACGAGCAGTACTTC.

The chain has TRBV5-1 and TRBJ2-3, with TRBD1 identical over 12 bases. The CDR3 length is 16 residues. Germline lookup yields CDR1 SGHRS and CDR2 YFSETQ. J gave up 4 bases and V 3 bases, and 6 bases lay outside the gene matches. CDR3 in amino acids: CASSSGQGAGADTQYF. CDR3 DNA sequence: TGCGCCAGCAGCTCGGGACAGGGGGCAGGAGCAGATACGCAGTATTTT.

This chain uses TRBV19 with TRBJ2-2, with 10 bases matching TRBD2. This CDR3 comprises 15 residues. Germline assignment: CDR1 LNHDA and CDR2 SQIVND (reference sequence). CDR3 DNA: TGTTCTAGTAGTCTAGCGGGAGAGTACACCGGGGAGCTGTTTTTT. Translation: CSSSLAGEYTGELFF.

Turning to this clonotype: A single base is all that separates this from a far larger clone, so a read error is likely. The V gene is TRBV12-3 or TRBV12-4, the J gene TRBJ2-1; tentative D call: TRBD2 (5 bases). The germline V and J ends were trimmed by 3 bases and 10 bases, with 19 bases remaining between them. The CDR3 runs to 15 residues. CDR3 in amino acids: CASSFPVEGTHEQFF. The CDR3 nucleotides are TGTGCCAGCAGTTTCCCCGTCGAGGGAACCCACGAGCAGTTCTTC.

Concerning this clonotype itself: A far larger clone is one base from this, pointing to a likely read error. The chain carries TRBV6-2 or TRBV6-3 and TRBJ1-2; a possible D gene is TRBD1 (5 bases). Deletions cut 6 bases from V and 10 bases from J, with 21 bases between. CDR3 length equals 14 residues. Germline V gene lookup returns CDR1 MNHEY and CDR2 SVGEGT. As DNA, the CDR3 is TGTGCCAGCAGCCCCGGGACGGAAAGCACTGTCTACACCTTC. Its translation: CASSPGTESTVYTF.

The chain couples TRBV12-5 to TRBJ2-1; D remains unclear. In germline, CDR1 is LGHNT, CDR2 FRNRAP. Trimming stripped 2 bases from V and 8 bases from J, with 13 bases between. This CDR3 is built from 14 residues. CDR3 loop: CASGLFPPMHEQFF. CDR3 nucleotide sequence: TGTGCTAGTGGTTTGTTCCCCCCCATGCATGAGCAGTTCTTC.

Ten or more counts support this clonotype. The chain has TRBV27 and TRBJ2-7; D perhaps matches TRBD2 (6 bases). The germline V gene encodes CDR1 MNHEY and CDR2 SMNVEV (reference sequence). This CDR3 is 15 amino acids long. The V end was cut by 6 bases, the J end by 6 bases, with 21 bases between. CDR3 sequence: CASSPGTYGGGEQYF. The CDR3 DNA reads TGTGCCAGCAGCCCAGGGACGTACGGGGGTGGCGAGCAGTACTTC.

This clonotype was seen at least ten times. One end of the junction is discordant with germline, which a read error may explain. The chain is built from TRBV9 and TRBJ2-3, with D unclear. The CDR3 has 13 residues. Germline V CDR1 and CDR2: SGDLS, YYNGEE. The CDR3 coding sequence is TGTGCCAGCAGCGTAGCTACCACAGATACGCAGTGTTTT. Its translation: CASSVATTDTQCF.

The table lists this clonotype with many counts. The chain joins TRBV6-2 or TRBV6-3 to TRBJ2-5; possibly TRBD2 for D (6 bases). CDR3 length equals 12 residues. V lost 6 bases and J lost 3, with 8 bases in between. Per germline, CDR1 MNHEY and CDR2 SVGEGT. The CDR3 DNA sequence: TGTGCCAGCAGCGGGAGTGAAGAGACCCAGTACTTC. It translates to CASSGSEETQYF.

This clonotype occurred many times. The gene calls are TRBV7-6 and TRBJ2-5, with D maybe TRBD1 (6 bases). CDR1 SGHVS and CDR2 FNYEAQ come from the germline V gene. V dropped 2 bases and J dropped 1 base, with 14 bases sitting between them. The CDR3 loop spans 16 amino acids. The CDR3 loop reads CASSLRSGQGQETQYF. In DNA, the CDR3 is TGTGCCAGCAGCTTAAGATCGGGACAAGGCCAAGAGACCCAGTACTTC.